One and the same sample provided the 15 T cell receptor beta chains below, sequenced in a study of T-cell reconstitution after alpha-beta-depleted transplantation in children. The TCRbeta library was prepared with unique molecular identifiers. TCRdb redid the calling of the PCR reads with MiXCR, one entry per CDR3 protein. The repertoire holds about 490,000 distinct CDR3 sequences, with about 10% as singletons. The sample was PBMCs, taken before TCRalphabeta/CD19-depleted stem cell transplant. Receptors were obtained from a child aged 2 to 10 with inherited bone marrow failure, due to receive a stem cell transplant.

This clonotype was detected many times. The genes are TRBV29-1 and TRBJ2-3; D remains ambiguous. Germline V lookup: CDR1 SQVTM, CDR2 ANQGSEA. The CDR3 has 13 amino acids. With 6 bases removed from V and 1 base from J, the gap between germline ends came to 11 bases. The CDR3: CSVAVGGTDTQYF. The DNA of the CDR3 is TGCAGCGTGGCTGTTGGGGGCACAGATACGCAGTATTTT.

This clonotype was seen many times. The CDR3 DNA reads as TGTGCCAGCAGTGACTCTAGTCCCGGGACTAGTCCCTGGCGGAATGAGCAGTTCTTC. Its protein is CASSDSSPGTSPWRNEQFF. The rearrangement joins TRBV25-1 to TRBJ2-1; 8 positions match TRBD2. In germline, CDR1 is MGHDK, CDR2 SYGVNS. V trimming: 3 bases; J trimming: 7 bases; junction bases outside the gene matches: 20. The CDR3 extends over 19 amino acids.

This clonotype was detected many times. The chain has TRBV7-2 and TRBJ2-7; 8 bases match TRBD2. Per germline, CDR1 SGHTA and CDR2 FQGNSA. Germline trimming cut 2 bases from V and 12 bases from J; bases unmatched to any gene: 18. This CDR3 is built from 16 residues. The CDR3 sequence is CASSLRSGGPSTSLYF. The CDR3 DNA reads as TGTGCCAGCAGCTTAAGATCGGGAGGGCCCTCTACGAGCTTGTACTTC.

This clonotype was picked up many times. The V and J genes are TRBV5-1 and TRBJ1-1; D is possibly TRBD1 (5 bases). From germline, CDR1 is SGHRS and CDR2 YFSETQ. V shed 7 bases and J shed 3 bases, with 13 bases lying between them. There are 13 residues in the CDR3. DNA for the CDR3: TGCGCCAGCGCCGCCCAGGGTGACACTGAAGCTTTCTTT. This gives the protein CASAAQGDTEAFF.

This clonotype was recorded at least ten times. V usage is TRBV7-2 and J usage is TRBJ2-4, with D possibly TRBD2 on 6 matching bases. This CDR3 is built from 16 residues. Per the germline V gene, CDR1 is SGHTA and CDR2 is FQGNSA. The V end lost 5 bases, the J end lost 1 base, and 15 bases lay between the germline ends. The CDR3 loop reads CASSESGVMAKNIQYF. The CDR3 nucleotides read TGTGCCAGCAGCGAATCGGGGGTCATGGCCAAAAACATTCAGTACTTC.

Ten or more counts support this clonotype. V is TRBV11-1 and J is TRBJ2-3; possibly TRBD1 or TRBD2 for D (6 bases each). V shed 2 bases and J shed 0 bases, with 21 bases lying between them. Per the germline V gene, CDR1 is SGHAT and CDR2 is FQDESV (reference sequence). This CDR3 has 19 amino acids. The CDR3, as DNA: TGTGCCAGCAGCTTATGGGGGGCCCAGGGGTCCACTAGCACAGATACGCAGTATTTT. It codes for CASSLWGAQGSTSTDTQYF.

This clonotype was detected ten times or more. The CDR3 region is CASRTTRWNYGYTF. Here the CDR3 DNA reads TGTGCCTCCCGGACGACCCGGTGGAACTATGGCTACACCTTC. This chain links TRBV30 with TRBJ1-2, with D unresolved. The V gene's germline CDR1 is GTSNPN and CDR2 SVGIG (reference sequence). The length of the CDR3 is 14 residues. Trimming left V 7 bases short and J 2 bases short, with 17 bases between.

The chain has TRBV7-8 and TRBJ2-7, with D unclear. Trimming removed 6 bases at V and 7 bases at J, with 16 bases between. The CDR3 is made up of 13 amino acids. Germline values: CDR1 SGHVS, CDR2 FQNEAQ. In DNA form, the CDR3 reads TGTGCCAGCAGTAACTTGATTTACCTGGAGCAGTACTTC. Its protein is CASSNLIYLEQYF.

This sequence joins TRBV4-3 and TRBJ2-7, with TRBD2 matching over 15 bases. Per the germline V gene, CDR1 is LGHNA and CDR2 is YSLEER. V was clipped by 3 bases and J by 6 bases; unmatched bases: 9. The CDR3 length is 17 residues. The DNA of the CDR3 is TGCGCCAGCAGCCACGGACTAGCGGGAGGGCCCGCAGCCGAGCAGTACTTC. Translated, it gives CASSHGLAGGPAAEQYF.

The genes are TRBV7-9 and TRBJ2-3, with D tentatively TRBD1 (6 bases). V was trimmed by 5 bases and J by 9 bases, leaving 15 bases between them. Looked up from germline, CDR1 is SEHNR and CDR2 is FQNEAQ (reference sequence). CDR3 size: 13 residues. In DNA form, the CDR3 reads TGTGCCAGCAGCCAACCTACAGGGAACACGCAGTATTTT. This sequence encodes CASSQPTGNTQYF. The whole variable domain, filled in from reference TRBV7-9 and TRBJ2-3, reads DTGVSQNPRHKITKRGQNVTFRCDPISEHNRLYWYRQTLGQGPEFLTYFQNEAQLEKSRLLSDRFSAERPKGSFSTLEIQRTEQGDSAMYLCASSQPTGNTQYFGPGTRLTVL.

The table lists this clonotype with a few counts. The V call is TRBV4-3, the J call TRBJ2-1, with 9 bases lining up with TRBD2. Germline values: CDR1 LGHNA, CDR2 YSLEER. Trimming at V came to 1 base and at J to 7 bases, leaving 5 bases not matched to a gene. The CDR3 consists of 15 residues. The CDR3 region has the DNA TGCGCCAGCAGCCAAGCTAGCGGGATCGGTAATGAGCAGTTCTTC. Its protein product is CASSQASGIGNEQFF.

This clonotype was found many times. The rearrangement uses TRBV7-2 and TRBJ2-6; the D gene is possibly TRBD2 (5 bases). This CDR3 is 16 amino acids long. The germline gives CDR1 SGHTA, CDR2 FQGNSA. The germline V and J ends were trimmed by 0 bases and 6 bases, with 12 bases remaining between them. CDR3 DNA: TGTGCCAGCAGCTTAGCATCCGGGGTTGAGGCCAACGTCCTGACTTTC. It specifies CASSLASGVEANVLTF. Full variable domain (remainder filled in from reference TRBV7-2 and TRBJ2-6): GAGVSQSPSNKVTEKGKDVELRCDPISGHTALYWYRQSLGQGLEFLIYFQGNSAPDKSGLPSDRFSAERTGGSVSTLTIQRTQQEDSAVYLCASSLASGVEANVLTFGAGSRLTVL.

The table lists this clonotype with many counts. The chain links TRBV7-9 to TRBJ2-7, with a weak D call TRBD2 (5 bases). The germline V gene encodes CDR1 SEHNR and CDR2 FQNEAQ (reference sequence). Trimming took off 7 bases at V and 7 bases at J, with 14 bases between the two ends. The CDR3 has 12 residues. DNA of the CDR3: TGTGCCAGCACTTCGGGATTTTGGGAGCAGTACTTC. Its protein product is CASTSGFWEQYF.

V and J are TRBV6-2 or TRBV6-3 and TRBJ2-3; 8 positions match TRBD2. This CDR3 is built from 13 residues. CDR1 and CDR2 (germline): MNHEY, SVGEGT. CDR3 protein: CVTTTSDTDTQYF. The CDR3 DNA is TGTGTCACCACGACTAGCGACACAGATACGCAGTATTTT.

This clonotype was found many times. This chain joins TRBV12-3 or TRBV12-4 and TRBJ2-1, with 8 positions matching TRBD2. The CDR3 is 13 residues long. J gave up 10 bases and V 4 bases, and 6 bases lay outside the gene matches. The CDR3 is CASSSPLAEEQFF. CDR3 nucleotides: TGTGCCAGCAGTTCTCCACTAGCGGAAGAGCAGTTCTTC.